One and the same sample provided the 5 T cell receptor beta chains below, sequenced in a study of CD8+ T cells in alopecia areata (dated by TCRdb to 2017 to 2018). Library preparation used the immunoSEQ multiplex PCR assay. To provide template for TCR sequencing, every sample had RNA extracted and reverse transcribed into cDNA. Here the immuneACCESS table is served through TCRdb, limited to in-frame sequences with V and J called. Missing clones are a known gap in these copies; in checked studies unresolved V genes cover under half, and the rest lacks a known reason. This sample has more than 90,000 clones in its table, and approximately 54% of those were observed once. The ten largest account for about 12% of the sample. The label giving this sample's time point can be read as: about 25 weeks on oral tofacitinib. This specimen's treatment or condition label, interpreted: oral pan-JAK inhibitor, 5-10 mg twice daily.

Material: CD8+ T cells sorted from blood, obtained at week 24, from a patient treated with tofacitinib. These receptors all stem from a human donor with alopecia areata.

With respect to this clone: One junction end does not reproduce the germline sequence, and a read error may be involved. The J gene is TRBJ2-4, the V gene TRBV5-6, with a weak D call TRBD1 (6 bases). Per germline, CDR1 SGHDT and CDR2 YYEEEE. CDR3 length: 15 amino acids. CDR3 DNA: TGTGCCAGCAGCTTGGGGGAGATGGGATACAGGGCACGCGACTTC. The encoded protein is CASSLGEMGYRARDF.

The chain carries TRBV5-1 and TRBJ2-7; no clear D gene. Germline loops: CDR1 SGHRS, CDR2 YFSETQ. Trimming shortened V by 4 bases and J by 2 bases, and 10 bases separated the two germline ends. This CDR3 spans 13 amino acids. The CDR3 loop is CASSPWGTYEQYF. As DNA, the CDR3 is TGCGCCAGCAGCCCCTGGGGTACCTACGAGCAGTACTTC.

The chain recombines TRBV4-2 with TRBJ2-3; 7 bases agree with TRBD2. This CDR3 spans 18 amino acids. Per the germline V gene, CDR1 is LGHNA and CDR2 is YNFKEQ. V was clipped by 0 bases and J by 5 bases; unmatched bases: 14. Here the CDR3 reads CASSQEIKGLAVLDTQYF. CDR3 bases: TGTGCCAGCAGCCAAGAGATAAAGGGGCTAGCGGTGCTAGATACGCAGTATTTT.

J is TRBJ1-1 and V is TRBV7-9; D ambiguous. Germline CDR1 SEHNR, CDR2 FQNEAQ (reference sequence). The CDR3 covers 13 residues. V shed 5 bases and J shed 3 bases, with 10 bases lying between them. The CDR3 region has the DNA TGTGCCAGCAGCCTGGGTGGGGACACTGAAGCTTTCTTT. Its protein is CASSLGGDTEAFF.

This clone was counted only a few times. The chain uses TRBV30 and TRBJ1-5; TRBD1 might be the D (5 bases). V lost 2 bases and J lost 0, with 8 bases in between. The CDR3 length is 14 residues. CDR1 GTSNPN and CDR2 SVGIG come from the germline V gene (reference sequence). In DNA, the CDR3 is TGTGCCTGGAGTATGGACACTAGCAATCAGCCCCAGCATTTT. Translated: CAWSMDTSNQPQHF.